What follows is one TCR beta chain and its context. What it binds is unknown. Primers for the PCR totalled 60 Vbeta and 13 Jbeta. TCRdb's copy holds only in-frame clones and misses some; the assay was immunoSEQ multiplex PCR. The data hold under 200,000 clones, with around 80% observed a single time. V lost 6 bases and J lost 1, with 6 bases in between. The CDR3 consists of 12 residues. Germline values: CDR1 LGHNT, CDR2 FRNRAP. The data originate from a study of cytomegalovirus exposure and HLA in healthy donors. Study-wide background: The early release's HLA-typed donors yielded 80 million to 95 million unique TCRs. Regarding the study as a whole: Diagnosis of cytomegalovirus status made by the classifier reportedly showed high specificity and sensitivity. Being productive about 87% or about 30% of the time was typical of most TCR beta V segments in an earlier analysis. The study labeled 150 to 200 TCR beta chains cytomegalovirus-associated.

Sequencing used PBMCs. The V call is TRBV12-5, the J call TRBJ1-1; D remains ambiguous. The clonotype comes from a man between 40 and 49 years old in good health and CMV-seronegative. This CDR3 reads CASGLENTEAFF. The CDR3 DNA reads as TGTGCTAGTGGGCTAGAGAACACTGAAGCTTTCTTT.